This TCR beta chain came from a study of chemoradiotherapy in HPV16-positive cancers. Study-wide context: Candidate HPV-specific clones and shared TCR motifs came from a couple of HPV16-positive patients.

Germline CDR1 and CDR2: LNHNV and YYDKDF (reference sequence). V was trimmed by 0 bases and J by 8 bases, leaving 7 bases between them. The CDR3 consists of 13 residues. Concerning this clone itself: The antigen remains unidentified.

Study results and caveats: HPV-responsive T-cell expansion during chemoradiotherapy was linked to improved recurrence-free survival in HPV16-positive patients.

Produced via immunoSEQ multiplex PCR; TCRdb's table is partial and in-frame only. The data contain more than 20,000 clones, around 87% of them seen just once; the ten biggest clones take up roughly 2.3%. The chain recombines TRBV15 with TRBJ1-4; unclear D gene. The sample consisted of blood, taken from a patient who underwent chemoradiotherapy. This TCR was recovered from a human donor with HPV-associated anogenital cancer. CDR3 loop: CATSRDVGEKLFF. The DNA of the CDR3 is TGTGCCACCAGCAGAGATGTTGGCGAAAAACTGTTTTTT.